This TCR beta chain was sequenced for a study of blood T cell repertoires in COVID-19. Across the whole study: The study drew acute and convalescent COVID-19 samples from the United States, Italy and Spain.

The ends were cut back, 4 bases at V and 5 bases at J, with 9 bases in the middle. The length of the CDR3 is 13 residues. Germline loops: CDR1 SGHTA, CDR2 FQGNSA. How the authors handled the data: Scientists estimated how many nucleated cells there were by amplifying reference gene primers. The assay was immunoSEQ multiplex PCR, and TCRdb's table has in-frame clones only and misses some. D and trimming come from the DNA, and the V and J calls and clone size come from that table. The table lists about 150,000 clones, approximately 82% of them singletons, with roughly 15% in the top ten. Sequencing input: peripheral blood. The TCR sequence derives from a human donor with acute or convalescent COVID-19. The donor label of this sample is uncertain. V and J are TRBV7-2 and TRBJ1-5; maybe TRBD1 (5 bases). CDR3 protein: CASSSGGYQPQHF. Here the CDR3 DNA reads TGTGCCAGCAGCTCCGGGGGGTATCAGCCCCAGCATTTT. Looking up the rest from reference TRBV7-2 and TRBJ1-5 gives the full variable domain: GAGVSQSPSNKVTEKGKDVELRCDPISGHTALYWYRQSLGQGLEFLIYFQGNSAPDKSGLPSDRFSAERTGGSVSTLTIQRTQQEDSAVYLCASSSGGYQPQHFGDGTRLSIL.